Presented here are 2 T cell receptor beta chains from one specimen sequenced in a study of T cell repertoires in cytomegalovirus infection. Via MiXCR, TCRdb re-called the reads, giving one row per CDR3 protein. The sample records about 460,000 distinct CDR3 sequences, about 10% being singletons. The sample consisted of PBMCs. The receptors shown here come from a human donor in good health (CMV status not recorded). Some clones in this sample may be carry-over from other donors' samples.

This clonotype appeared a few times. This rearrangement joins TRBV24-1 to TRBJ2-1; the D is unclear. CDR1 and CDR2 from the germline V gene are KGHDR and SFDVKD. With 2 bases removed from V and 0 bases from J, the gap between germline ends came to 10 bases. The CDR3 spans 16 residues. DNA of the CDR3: TGTGCCACCAGTGATTCGACCCCCGGCTCCTACAATGAGCAGTTCTTC. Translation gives CATSDSTPGSYNEQFF.

This chain's CDR3 is CATRTSGIFVDTQYF. Here the CDR3 DNA reads TGTGCCACCAGGACTAGCGGGATTTTCGTGGATACGCAGTATTTT. V is TRBV2 and J is TRBJ2-3; 12 positions agree with TRBD2. The CDR3 sequence is 15 residues long. Germline trimming cut 10 bases from V and 6 bases from J; bases unmatched to any gene: 11. Germline V lookup: CDR1 SNHLY, CDR2 FYNNEI. Based on the CDR3 plus reference TRBV2 and TRBJ2-3, the full variable domain is EPEVTQTPSHQVTQMGQEVILRCVPISNHLYFYWYRQILGQKVEFLVSFYNNEISEKSEIFDDQFSVERPDGSNFTLKIRSTKLEDSAMYFCATRTSGIFVDTQYFGPGTRLTVL.